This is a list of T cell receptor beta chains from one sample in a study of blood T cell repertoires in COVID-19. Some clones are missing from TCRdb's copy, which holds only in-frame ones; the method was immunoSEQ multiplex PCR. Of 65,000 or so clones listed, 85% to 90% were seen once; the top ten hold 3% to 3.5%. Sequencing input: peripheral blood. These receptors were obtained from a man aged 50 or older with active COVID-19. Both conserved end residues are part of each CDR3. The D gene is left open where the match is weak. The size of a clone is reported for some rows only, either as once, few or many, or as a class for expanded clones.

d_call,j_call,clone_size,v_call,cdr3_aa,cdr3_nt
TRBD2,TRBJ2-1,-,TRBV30,CAWEIAGGNNEQFF,TGTGCCTGGGAAATAGCGGGAGGGAACAATGAGCAGTTCTTC
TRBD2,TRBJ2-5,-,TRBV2,CASKLADQETQYF,TGTGCCAGCAAGCTAGCGGATCAAGAGACCCAGTACTTC
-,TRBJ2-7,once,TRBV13,CASSLALSSYEQYF,TGTGCCAGCAGCTTAGCACTGAGCTCCTACGAGCAGTACTTC
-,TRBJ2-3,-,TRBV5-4,CASSSQPDTQYF,TGTGCCAGCAGCTCACAGCCAGATACGCAGTATTTT
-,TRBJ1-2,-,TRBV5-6,CASRDGVNYGYTF,TGTGCCAGCAGGGACGGGGTTAACTATGGCTACACCTTC
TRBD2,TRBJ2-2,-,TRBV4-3,CASSQVSSGTGELFF,TGCGCCAGCAGCCAAGTTAGTAGCGGGACCGGGGAGCTGTTTTTT
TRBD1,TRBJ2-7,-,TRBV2,CASNIDRTGPYEQYF,TGTGCCAGCAACATAGACAGGACAGGACCCTACGAGCAGTACTTC
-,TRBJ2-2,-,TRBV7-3,CASRPGTRNTGELFF,TGTGCCAGCAGGCCCGGGACACGTAACACCGGGGAGCTGTTTTTT
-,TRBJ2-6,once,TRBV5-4,CASSLVPEGGANVLTF,TGTGCCAGCAGCTTGGTTCCGGAGGGCGGGGCCAACGTCCTGACTTTC
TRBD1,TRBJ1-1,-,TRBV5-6,CASSSRGETTEAFF,TGTGCCAGCAGCTCCAGGGGGGAGACCACTGAAGCTTTCTTT
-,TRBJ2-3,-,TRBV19,CASSNREDTQYF,TGTGCCAGTAGTAACCGGGAGGATACGCAGTATTTT
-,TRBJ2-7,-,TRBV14,CASSPMGQPGQYF,TGTGCCAGCAGCCCAATGGGACAACCGGGGCAGTACTTC
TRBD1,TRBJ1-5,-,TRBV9,CASSLGQGAGQPQHF,TGTGCCAGCAGCCTGGGGCAGGGGGCGGGACAGCCCCAGCATTTT
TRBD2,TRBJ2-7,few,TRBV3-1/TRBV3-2,CASTSGGRDEQYF,TGTGCCAGCACTTCCGGCGGGAGAGACGAGCAGTACTTC